This is a list of T cell receptor beta chains from one sample in a study of cytomegalovirus exposure and HLA in healthy donors. Libraries were prepared by immunoSEQ multiplex PCR; TCRdb keeps only in-frame clonotypes and omits some of them. The repertoire has some 150,000 clones, over 60% of them found once; the top ten carry roughly 1.8%. Material: PBMCs. These receptors all stem from a female donor in good health and CMV-seropositive. Both conserved end residues are part of each CDR3.

V gene: TRBV6-1; CDR3 protein: CASSRDRSYEQYF
V gene: TRBV5-1; CDR3 protein: CASSLGRGLSGNTIYF
V gene: TRBV7-7; CDR3 protein: CASSPGTRVVEQFF
V gene: TRBV2; CDR3 protein: CASRLELAEEQYF
V gene: TRBV30; CDR3 protein: CAWMGSGGQETQYF
V gene: TRBV27; CDR3 protein: CASSTLGTSGSYEQYF
V gene: TRBV7-9; CDR3 protein: CASSRDGTMPQHF
V gene: TRBV2; CDR3 protein: CASSAEGVGSETQYF
V gene: TRBV19; CDR3 protein: CASSNLRDRNEKLFF
V gene: TRBV4-1; CDR3 protein: CASSPRGTGGRETQYF
V gene: TRBV6-4; CDR3 protein: CASSDIRGDTQYF
V gene: TRBV2; CDR3 protein: CASSVRSGSNQPQHF
V gene: TRBV10-3; CDR3 protein: CAISETGGTEAFF
V gene: TRBV5-1; CDR3 protein: CASRSGQTYEQYF
V gene: TRBV10-2; CDR3 protein: CASSDQNNGQFF
V gene: TRBV4-1; CDR3 protein: CASSLRAGQGIDEQFF
V gene: TRBV30; CDR3 protein: CAWSVLRTSGGALTDTQYF
V gene: TRBV19; CDR3 protein: CASSWDSSPGANVLTF
V gene: TRBV6-1; CDR3 protein: CASRSQGASHGYTF
V gene: TRBV28; CDR3 protein: CAKQDRGGPQYF
V gene: TRBV7-2; CDR3 protein: CASSVAGTGGTDTQYF
V gene: TRBV7-9; CDR3 protein: CASSQAGRGNIQYF
V gene: TRBV9; CDR3 protein: CASSEGETQYF
V gene: TRBV7-9; CDR3 protein: CASSLVRAAAPEGTDTQYF
V gene: TRBV5-1; CDR3 protein: CASSPGTGDEQFF
V gene: TRBV4-1; CDR3 protein: CASSQGRDTGELFF
V gene: TRBV18; CDR3 protein: CASSRTSGAQETQYF
V gene: TRBV7-2; CDR3 protein: CASSSNRGNEQFF
V gene: TRBV23-1; CDR3 protein: CASSCPTRYLAGIPAFF
V gene: TRBV7-9; CDR3 protein: CASSFGLTSGEIETQYF
V gene: TRBV10-3; CDR3 protein: CAISERQGNGYTF
V gene: TRBV10-3; CDR3 protein: CATGQGAYEQYF
V gene: TRBV7-9; CDR3 protein: CASSLGAYGANVLTF
V gene: TRBV10-1; CDR3 protein: CASSGSAGSNTGELFF
V gene: TRBV4-1; CDR3 protein: CASSQEPSGEQYF
V gene: TRBV9; CDR3 protein: CASGLHTSASEQFF
V gene: TRBV10-3; CDR3 protein: CAISDRYSNQPQHF
V gene: TRBV6-1; CDR3 protein: CASSEAWLADPTDTQYF
V gene: TRBV9; CDR3 protein: CASSKGLAGQETQYF
V gene: TRBV30; CDR3 protein: CAWSVRKQGARDEQYF
V gene: TRBV5-1; CDR3 protein: CASRFDSGYNEQFF
V gene: TRBV7-9; CDR3 protein: CASSLAGGGQPQHF
V gene: TRBV28; CDR3 protein: CASSSGGGRGEQFF
V gene: TRBV6-1; CDR3 protein: CASRDGTGRGYTF
V gene: TRBV4-1; CDR3 protein: CASSLGLAGGQETQYF
V gene: TRBV5-5; CDR3 protein: CASSFIGTGEGYTF